This T cell receptor beta chain originates from a study of PD-1 blockade in classical Hodgkin lymphoma. General study points: Before treatment, TCR diversity in newly diagnosed patients was reportedly lower than in healthy donors.

The data were produced by immunoSEQ multiplex PCR, yet TCRdb's version contains in-frame clones alone and is incomplete. The table includes almost 85,000 clones, around nine tenths detected once. As to this clone: Its antigen is as yet unknown.

Every patient relapsed after autologous stem cell transplantation, and brentuximab vedotin exposure varied. There are 13 residues in the CDR3. CDR1 MNHEY and CDR2 SMNVEV come from the germline V gene (reference sequence). V gave up 4 bases and J gave up 2 bases, with 9 bases separating them. The source was peripheral blood mononuclear cells (PBMCs), collected at baseline. The sequence came from a human donor with classical Hodgkin lymphoma. The chain carries TRBV27 and TRBJ2-7, with D hard to call. The CDR3 nucleotides are TGTGCCAGCAGTTCTACGGGCCCCTACGAGCAGTACTTC. Translated, it gives CASSSTGPYEQYF.